Reported below is one T cell receptor (beta chain). The antigen remains unidentified. The CDR3 has 16 amino acids. CDR1 is SGHRS, CDR2 YFSETQ, per germline. The J segment lost 6 bases and the V segment lost 0 bases, leaving 5 bases of the junction unmatched. This entry is derived from a study of regulatory T cells. Amplification used 52 TRBV primers and 13 TRBJ primers. Sequenced by immunoSEQ multiplex PCR; TCRdb stores in-frame clones only, minus some. The sample holds 20,000 to 25,000 clones, approximately 90% seen once. Study results and limitations: In CD3G-deficient patients, conventional CD4+ T cells were enriched for hydrophobic CDR3 residues at positions 6 and 7.

Sample: conventional CD4+ T cells sorted from blood. This receptor was identified in a child under 18 with CD3G deficiency. V and J are TRBV5-1 and TRBJ2-1; 11 nucleotides align to TRBD1. This CDR3 reads CASSLGPGTGGNEQFF. The DNA of the CDR3 is TGCGCCAGCAGCTTGGGGCCCGGGACAGGGGGCAATGAGCAGTTCTTC.